This is a list of T cell receptor beta chains from one sample in a study of blood T cell repertoires in COVID-19. Assay: immunoSEQ multiplex PCR; the TCRdb copy retains only in-frame clones and omits some. The data hold 100,000 to 130,000 clones, with 70% to 90% observed a single time. Source material: peripheral blood. These receptor sequences come from a man aged 35-49 years with active or convalescent COVID-19. Each CDR3 is given with its conserved first and last residue. D genes are given only for firm matches. Part of the rows lack a size; the others show once, few, many or a class for expanded clones.

abundance,v_gene,j_gene,d_gene,CDR3nt,CDR3aa
NA,TRBV9,TRBJ1-6,NA,TGTGCCAGCAGCGTAGCGTCGGGCTCCTATAATTCACCCCTCCACTTT,CASSVASGSYNSPLHF
NA,TRBV6-5,TRBJ2-1,TRBD2,TGTGCCAGCAGCGGCGGGAGCTATGAGCAGTTCTTC,CASSGGSYEQFF
NA,TRBV6-6,TRBJ1-2,TRBD1,TGTGCCAGCAGGATCGGACAGGGTAACTATGGCTACACCTTC,CASRIGQGNYGYTF
NA,TRBV28,TRBJ2-5,NA,TGTGCCAGCACCAAGACAGGTTTTCAAGAGACCCAGTACTTC,CASTKTGFQETQYF
NA,TRBV28,TRBJ1-1,TRBD1,TGTGCCAGCAGTCAGGGGGTGAGGACTGAAGCTTTCTTT,CASSQGVRTEAFF
NA,TRBV7-9,TRBJ2-5,TRBD2,TGTGCCAGCAGCTTCTCAGCTAGCGGGAGTGAGACCCAGTACTTC,CASSFSASGSETQYF
NA,TRBV6-1,TRBJ1-4,TRBD1,TGTGCCAGCAGTGCTTCGACAGGGGGCGTTAATGTGAAAAAACTGTTTTTT,CASSASTGGVNVKKLFF
NA,TRBV27,TRBJ1-1,NA,TGTGCCAGCAGTTTATACCTTTCAGGGGACACTGAAGCTTTCTTT,CASSLYLSGDTEAFF
NA,TRBV3-1/TRBV3-2,TRBJ2-3,TRBD2,TGTGCCAGCAGCCCCCGGACTAGCGGCGGACGGGGGGATACGCAGTATTTT,CASSPRTSGGRGDTQYF
NA,TRBV2,TRBJ2-7,NA,TGTGCCAGCACGTTGGACAGAGGGCCCTACGAGCAGTACTTC,CASTLDRGPYEQYF
NA,TRBV20-1,TRBJ2-3,NA,TGCAGTGCTAGTCGGACTCAGCCTTTAGATACGCAGTATTTT,CSASRTQPLDTQYF
NA,TRBV25-1,TRBJ2-3,NA,TGCACGGCAGGTAGCACAGATACGCAGTATTTT,CTAGSTDTQYF
NA,TRBV12-3/TRBV12-4,TRBJ1-2,NA,TGTGCCCTGGAGTCCGGGTATGGCTACACCTTC,CALESGYGYTF
once,TRBV3-1/TRBV3-2,TRBJ1-2,NA,TGTGCCAGCCTCCATCCGGGGTCGGGTGGCTACACCTTC,CASLHPGSGGYTF
NA,TRBV18,TRBJ1-2,NA,TGTGCCAGCTCACCCAGTACAAGCGGGCTGTCGGGCTACACCTTC,CASSPSTSGLSGYTF
NA,TRBV6-5,TRBJ1-1,TRBD1,TGTGCCAGCATTGGACAGGGCGGGCCTGAAGCTTTCTTT,CASIGQGGPEAFF
NA,TRBV4-2,TRBJ2-3,TRBD2,TGTGCCAGCAGCCCTAGCGGGAGTTCATTCGATACGCAGTATTTT,CASSPSGSSFDTQYF
NA,TRBV11-2,TRBJ1-5,TRBD1,TGTGCCAGCAGCCTGGGGACAGGAGACAATCAGCCCCAGCATTTT,CASSLGTGDNQPQHF
NA,TRBV2,TRBJ1-3,TRBD1,TGTGCCAGCAACCACGCGACAGGGGGCGAATTT,CASNHATGGEF
NA,TRBV14,TRBJ2-2,TRBD2,TGTGCCAGCAGCCAAGATCTCCCGGGACTAGCAACCGGGGAGCTGTTTTTT,CASSQDLPGLATGELFF
NA,TRBV28,TRBJ2-7,TRBD1,TGTGCCAGCAGTTTAATAGGGGGCATCTACGAGCAGTACTTC,CASSLIGGIYEQYF
NA,TRBV4-1,TRBJ2-7,TRBD1,TGCGCCAGCAGCCAAGATCTGAACAGGGGCCGACGGCAGTACTTC,CASSQDLNRGRRQYF
NA,TRBV6-2/TRBV6-3,TRBJ2-2,NA,TGTGCCAGCAGTCTCGGACAGACTATCGCGAACACCGGGGAGCTGTTTTTT,CASSLGQTIANTGELFF
once,TRBV28,TRBJ1-2,NA,TGTGCCAGCAATTCTTTACAGGGAAACTATGGCTACACCTTC,CASNSLQGNYGYTF
NA,TRBV11-2,TRBJ2-1,NA,TGTGCCAGCAGCGCAGACTCACCTAGTGAACAGTTCTTC,CASSADSPSEQFF
NA,TRBV28,TRBJ2-1,NA,TGTGCCAGCAGTCCTCAGCGGGCCGGCTACAATGAGCAGTTCTTC,CASSPQRAGYNEQFF
NA,TRBV30,TRBJ1-5,TRBD1,TGTGCCTGCACGTTGACAGGGGAAAAGGATCAGCCCCAGCATTTT,CACTLTGEKDQPQHF
NA,TRBV7-2,TRBJ2-5,NA,TGTGCCAGCAGCTCGCTCCCGGGTAGACAAGAGACCCAGTACTTC,CASSSLPGRQETQYF
NA,TRBV7-9,TRBJ1-4,NA,TGTGCCAGCAGCTTAGTCTCAGGCTCAACTAATGAAAAACTGTTTTTT,CASSLVSGSTNEKLFF
NA,TRBV28,TRBJ2-7,NA,TGTGCCAGCACCGGTGCGGGTCCCTCATCCTACGAGCAGTACTTC,CASTGAGPSSYEQYF
NA,TRBV7-9,TRBJ2-1,NA,TGTGCCAGCAGCTTCCTCGACAATGAGCAGTTCTTC,CASSFLDNEQFF
NA,TRBV25-1,TRBJ2-1,NA,TGTGCCAGCAGGCCGGCCCCCGGGCGGGTGACATCCTACAATGAGCAGTTCTTC,CASRPAPGRVTSYNEQFF
NA,TRBV3-1/TRBV3-2,TRBJ2-4,NA,TGTGCCAGCAGCCAAGAACTCTTCATTCAGTACTTC,CASSQELFIQYF
NA,TRBV28,TRBJ2-7,NA,TGTGCCAGCAGTTTCCGGGGCTACGAGCAGTACTTC,CASSFRGYEQYF
NA,TRBV18,TRBJ1-1,NA,TGTGCCAGCTCACCACGGGACATCAGGGCAAACACTGAAGCTTTCTTT,CASSPRDIRANTEAFF
NA,TRBV28,TRBJ1-2,NA,TGTGCCAGCACCTCCGGGAAGCTCTATGGCTACACCTTC,CASTSGKLYGYTF
NA,TRBV4-3,TRBJ2-2,NA,TGCGCCAGCAGCCAAGCCCTAGCTGGAACCGGGGAGCTGTTTTTT,CASSQALAGTGELFF
NA,TRBV6-6,TRBJ2-7,TRBD2,TGTGCCAGCAGCTATTCGGGAGGGGAGCAGTACTTC,CASSYSGGEQYF
NA,TRBV19,TRBJ1-1,NA,TGTGCCAGTAGTAGTAGGGGGAACACTGAAGCTTTCTTT,CASSSRGNTEAFF
NA,TRBV18,TRBJ2-7,TRBD1,TGTGCCAGCTCACCCCCGGGACAGGGGTCCCCCTACGAGCAGTACTTC,CASSPPGQGSPYEQYF
NA,TRBV28,TRBJ2-7,NA,TGTGCCAGCATGATGGAGGACCGCTACGAGCAGTACTTC,CASMMEDRYEQYF
NA,TRBV6-5,TRBJ1-5,NA,TGTGCCAGCAGTCAACAGGGGCCCCAGCATTTT,CASSQQGPQHF
NA,TRBV27,TRBJ2-2,NA,TGTGCCAGCAGTTTTAGCCGCAACACCGGGGAGCTGTTTTTT,CASSFSRNTGELFF
NA,TRBV7-3,TRBJ2-2,TRBD1,TGTGCCAGCAGCTTAAATAGCAGGGGGACCGGGGAGCTGTTTTTT,CASSLNSRGTGELFF
NA,TRBV28,TRBJ2-3,TRBD1,TGTGCCAGCAGGCCCGCGGACAGGGCTCGAACAGATACGCAGTATTTT,CASRPADRARTDTQYF
NA,TRBV6-2/TRBV6-3,TRBJ2-7,TRBD2,TGTGCCAGCAGCTCTAGACTAGCGGGAGTTCCACCTCCACCCTTTTACGAGCAGTACTTC,CASSSRLAGVPPPPFYEQYF
NA,TRBV6-2/TRBV6-3,TRBJ1-2,NA,TGTGCCAGCAGTTACGAGGTGGCTGGCTACACCTTC,CASSYEVAGYTF
NA,TRBV11-2,TRBJ1-4,NA,TGTGCCAGCAGCTCCCGTGGAGTAGGGGATGAAAAACTGTTTTTT,CASSSRGVGDEKLFF
NA,TRBV19,TRBJ1-4,NA,TGTGCCAGTAGTGGGGCTGCAAATGAAAAACTGTTTTTT,CASSGAANEKLFF
NA,TRBV5-4,TRBJ2-5,TRBD1,TGTGCCAGCAGGTCGCAGGGGGTAGGGGAGACCCAGTACTTC,CASRSQGVGETQYF
NA,TRBV19,TRBJ2-2,NA,TGTGCCAGTAGTCTCATCACAGGCACCGGGGAGCTGTTTTTT,CASSLITGTGELFF
NA,TRBV27,TRBJ1-2,NA,TGTGCCAGCAGCTCAGGGGTCAACTATGGCTACACCTTC,CASSSGVNYGYTF